The rows below give T cell receptor beta chains drawn from one sample of a study of OX40 agonist ivuxolimab in advanced cancers. Profiling relied on immunoSEQ multiplex PCR, and the TCRdb table lists in-frame clones only, not all of them. The sample has just over 80,000 clones, 80% to 90% seen once. The sequences come from CD4+ or CD8+ T cells sorted from blood, collected in a trial of the OX40 agonist ivuxolimab. These receptors came from an adult with an advanced solid tumor such as melanoma, head and neck, liver or kidney cancer. Both conserved end residues are part of each CDR3. D genes are given only for firm matches. Clone size, where shown, is once, few, many, or a class for clones that have expanded.

>.|TRBV14|.|TRBJ2-2
CASSPNMNTGELFF
TGTGCCAGCAGCCCCAACATGAACACCGGGGAGCTGTTTTTT
>once|TRBV30|.|TRBJ2-2
CAWSSQGAGELFF
TGTGCCTGGAGTTCACAGGGTGCCGGGGAGCTGTTTTTT
>.|TRBV2|.|TRBJ1-2
CASSEDRIYGYTF
TGTGCCAGCAGTGAAGACAGAATTTATGGCTACACCTTC
>.|TRBV6-5|.|TRBJ1-6
CASRFTGIRDSPLHF
TGTGCCAGCAGATTCACAGGGATACGGGATTCACCCCTCCACTTT
>once|TRBV5-4|TRBD1|TRBJ1-6
CASSSSKTGVNSPLHF
TGTGCCAGCAGCTCCTCCAAGACAGGGGTTAATTCACCCCTCCACTTT
>once|TRBV6-1|TRBD1|TRBJ2-1
CASRRTGPYNEQFF
TGTGCCAGCAGAAGGACAGGGCCCTACAATGAGCAGTTCTTC
>.|TRBV7-9|TRBD1|TRBJ1-2
CASAGTGYTYGYTF
TGTGCCAGCGCCGGGACAGGGTATACCTATGGCTACACCTTC
>.|TRBV6-5|.|TRBJ2-3
CASSWDGSTDTQYF
TGTGCCAGCAGCTGGGACGGCTCCACAGATACGCAGTATTTT
>.|TRBV4-1|.|TRBJ2-1
CASSQAMGYNEQFF
TGCGCCAGCAGCCAAGCTATGGGGTACAATGAGCAGTTCTTC
>.|TRBV9|TRBD1|TRBJ1-4
CASSPGTGYEKLFF
TGTGCCAGCAGCCCCGGGACAGGGTATGAAAAACTGTTTTTT
>.|TRBV7-2|TRBD2|TRBJ2-7
CASSPPGGGNEQYF
TGTGCCAGCAGCCCACCTGGGGGGGGAAACGAGCAGTACTTC
>.|TRBV7-2|.|TRBJ1-5
CASSFKGTSNQPQHF
TGTGCCAGCAGCTTTAAAGGCACAAGCAATCAGCCCCAGCATTTT
>.|TRBV28|.|TRBJ1-6
CAIKVGRNSPLHF
TGTGCCATTAAAGTGGGGCGCAATTCACCCCTCCACTTT
>.|TRBV5-1|.|TRBJ2-5
CASSPAGGQETQYF
TGCGCCAGCAGCCCGGCTGGGGGGCAAGAGACCCAGTACTTC
>few|TRBV18|.|TRBJ1-6
CASSPRTTIYSPLHF
TGTGCCAGCTCACCACGGACTACCATTTATTCACCCCTCCACTTT
>.|TRBV30|.|TRBJ1-2
CAWSQDGYGYTF
TGTGCCTGGAGCCAAGACGGCTATGGCTACACCTTC
>.|TRBV6-1|TRBD1|TRBJ2-1
CASSPRQGRLDEQFF
TGTGCCAGCAGCCCTAGACAGGGGCGGCTAGATGAGCAGTTCTTC
>.|TRBV15|.|TRBJ1-4
CATSRKRGATNEKLFF
TGTGCCACCAGCAGGAAGAGGGGAGCAACTAATGAAAAACTGTTTTTT
>few|TRBV25-1|.|TRBJ2-7
CASSDMTGYGEQYF
TGTGCCAGCAGTGATATGACAGGTTATGGCGAGCAGTACTTC
>.|TRBV7-3|.|TRBJ2-3
CASSLALTSIDTQYF
TGTGCCAGCAGCTTAGCTCTGACCTCCATAGATACGCAGTATTTT
>.|TRBV5-6|.|TRBJ1-1
CASSLVGVPGNTEAFF
TGTGCCAGCAGCTTGGTGGGGGTCCCCGGGAACACTGAAGCTTTCTTT
>.|TRBV5-6|TRBD1|TRBJ2-7
CASSLEDRGYEQYF
TGTGCCAGCAGCTTGGAGGACAGGGGCTACGAGCAGTACTTC